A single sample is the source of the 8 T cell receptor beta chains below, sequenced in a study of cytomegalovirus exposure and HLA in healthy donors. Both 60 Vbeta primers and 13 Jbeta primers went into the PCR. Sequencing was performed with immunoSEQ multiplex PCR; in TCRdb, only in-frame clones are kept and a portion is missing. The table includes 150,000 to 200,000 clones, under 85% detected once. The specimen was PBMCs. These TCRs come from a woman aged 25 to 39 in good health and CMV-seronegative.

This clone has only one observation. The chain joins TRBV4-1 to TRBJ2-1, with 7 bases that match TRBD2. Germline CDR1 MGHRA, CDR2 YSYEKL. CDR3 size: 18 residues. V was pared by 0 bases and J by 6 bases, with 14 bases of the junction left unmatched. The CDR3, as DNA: TGCGCCAGCAGCCAAGATCCGAAGCGCGGGAGTTTCCGCAATGAGCAGTTCTTC. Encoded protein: CASSQDPKRGSFRNEQFF.

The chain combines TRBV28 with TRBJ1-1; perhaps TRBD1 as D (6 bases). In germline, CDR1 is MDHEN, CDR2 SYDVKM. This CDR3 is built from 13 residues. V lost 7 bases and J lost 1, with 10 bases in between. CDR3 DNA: TGTGCCAGCAACCTACAGGGGAACACTGAAGCTTTCTTT. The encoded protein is CASNLQGNTEAFF.

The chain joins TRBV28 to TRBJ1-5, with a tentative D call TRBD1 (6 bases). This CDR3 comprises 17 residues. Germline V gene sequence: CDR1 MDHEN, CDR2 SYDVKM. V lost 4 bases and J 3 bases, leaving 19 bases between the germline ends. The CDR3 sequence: CASSWNRDSSHNQPQHF. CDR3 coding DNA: TGTGCCAGCAGTTGGAACAGGGATAGCTCACACAATCAGCCCCAGCATTTT.

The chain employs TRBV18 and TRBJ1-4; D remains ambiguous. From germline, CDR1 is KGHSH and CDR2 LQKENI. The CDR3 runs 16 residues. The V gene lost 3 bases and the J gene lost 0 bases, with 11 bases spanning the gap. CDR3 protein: CASSPPPSTTNEKLFF. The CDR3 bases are TGTGCCAGCTCACCGCCCCCCAGTACAACTAATGAAAAACTGTTTTTT. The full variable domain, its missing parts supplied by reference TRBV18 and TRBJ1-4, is NAGVMQNPRHLVRRRGQEARLRCSPMKGHSHVYWYRQLPEEGLKFMVYLQKENIIDESGMPKERFSAEFPKEGPSILRIQQVVRGDSAAYFCASSPPPSTTNEKLFFGSGTQLSVL.

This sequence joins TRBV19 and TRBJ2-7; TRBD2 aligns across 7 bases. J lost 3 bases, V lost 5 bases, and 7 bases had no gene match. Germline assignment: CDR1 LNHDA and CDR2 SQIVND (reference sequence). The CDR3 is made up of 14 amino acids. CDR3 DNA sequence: TGTGCCAGTAGTCCCTCTGGCGGGGGCTACGAGCAGTACTTC. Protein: CASSPSGGGYEQYF.

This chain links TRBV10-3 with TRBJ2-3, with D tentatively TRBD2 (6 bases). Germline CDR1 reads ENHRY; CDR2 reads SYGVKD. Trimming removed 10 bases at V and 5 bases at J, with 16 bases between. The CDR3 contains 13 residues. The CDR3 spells CATGTDRGDTQYF. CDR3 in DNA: TGTGCCACCGGGACTGATCGAGGAGATACGCAGTATTTT.

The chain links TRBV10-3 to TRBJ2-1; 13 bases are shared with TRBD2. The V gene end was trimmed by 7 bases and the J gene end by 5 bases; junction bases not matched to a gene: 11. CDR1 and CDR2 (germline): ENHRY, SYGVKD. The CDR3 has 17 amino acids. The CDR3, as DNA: TGTGCCATCAAGAGGTTGACTAGCGGGGGGAGGCACAATGAGCAGTTCTTC. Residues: CAIKRLTSGGRHNEQFF.

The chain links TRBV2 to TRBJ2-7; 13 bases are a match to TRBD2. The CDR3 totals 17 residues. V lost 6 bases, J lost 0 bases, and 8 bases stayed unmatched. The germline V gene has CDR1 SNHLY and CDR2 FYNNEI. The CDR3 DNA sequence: TGTGCCAGCAGGGAGACTAGCGGGGGGCCGAGCTCCTACGAGCAGTACTTC. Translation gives CASRETSGGPSSYEQYF.